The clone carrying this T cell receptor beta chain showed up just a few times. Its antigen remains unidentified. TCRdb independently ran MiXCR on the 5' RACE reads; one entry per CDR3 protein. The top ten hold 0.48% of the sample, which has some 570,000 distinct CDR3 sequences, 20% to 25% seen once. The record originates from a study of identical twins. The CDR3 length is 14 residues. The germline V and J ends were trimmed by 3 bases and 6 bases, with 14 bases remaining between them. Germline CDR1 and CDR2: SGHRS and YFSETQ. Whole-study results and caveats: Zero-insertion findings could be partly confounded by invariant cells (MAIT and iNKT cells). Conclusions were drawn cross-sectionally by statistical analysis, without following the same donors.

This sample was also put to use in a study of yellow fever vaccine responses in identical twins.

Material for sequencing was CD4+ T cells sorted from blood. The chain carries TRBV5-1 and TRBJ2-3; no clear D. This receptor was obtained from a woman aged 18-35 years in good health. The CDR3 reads CASSSGHKEDTQYF. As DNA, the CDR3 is TGCGCCAGCAGCTCAGGCCACAAGGAGGATACGCAGTATTTT.